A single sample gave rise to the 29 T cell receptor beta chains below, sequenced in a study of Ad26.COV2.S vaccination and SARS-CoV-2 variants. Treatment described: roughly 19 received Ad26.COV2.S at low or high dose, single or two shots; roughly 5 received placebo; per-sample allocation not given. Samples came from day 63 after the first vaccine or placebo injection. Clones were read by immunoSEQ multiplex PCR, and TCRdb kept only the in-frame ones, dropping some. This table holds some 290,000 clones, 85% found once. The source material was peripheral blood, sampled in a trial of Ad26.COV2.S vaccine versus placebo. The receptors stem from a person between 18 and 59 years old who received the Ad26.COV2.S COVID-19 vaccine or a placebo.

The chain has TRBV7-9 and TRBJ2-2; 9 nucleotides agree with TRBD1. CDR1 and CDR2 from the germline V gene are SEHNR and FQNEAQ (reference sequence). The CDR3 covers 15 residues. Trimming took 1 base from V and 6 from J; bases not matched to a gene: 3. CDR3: CASSLGTGVSGELFF. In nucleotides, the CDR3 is TGTGCCAGCAGCTTAGGGACAGGGGTTTCCGGGGAGCTGTTTTTT.

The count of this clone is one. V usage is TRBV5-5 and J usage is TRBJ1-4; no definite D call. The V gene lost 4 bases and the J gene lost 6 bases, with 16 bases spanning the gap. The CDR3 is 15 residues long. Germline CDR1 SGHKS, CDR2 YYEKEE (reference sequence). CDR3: CASSLQVRTDEKLFF. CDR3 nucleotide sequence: TGTGCCAGCAGCCTGCAGGTCCGAACGGATGAAAAACTGTTTTTT.

CDR3 nucleotides: TGCGCCAGCAGTCCGACTTCAACAGGGAGGGGGGTCTATGGCTACACCTTC. Protein: CASSPTSTGRGVYGYTF. J is TRBJ1-2 and V is TRBV5-1; a possible D gene is TRBD1 (6 bases). This CDR3 comprises 17 residues. V dropped 5 bases and J dropped 4 bases, with 24 bases sitting between them. From germline, CDR1 is SGHRS and CDR2 YFSETQ.

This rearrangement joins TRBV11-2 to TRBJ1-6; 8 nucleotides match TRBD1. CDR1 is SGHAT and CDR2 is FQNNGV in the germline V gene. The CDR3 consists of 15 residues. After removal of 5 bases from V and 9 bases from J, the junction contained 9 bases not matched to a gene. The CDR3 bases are TGTGCCAGCAGCAGCAGGGGGCGCGTCGGTTCACCCCTCCACTTT. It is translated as CASSSRGRVGSPLHF.

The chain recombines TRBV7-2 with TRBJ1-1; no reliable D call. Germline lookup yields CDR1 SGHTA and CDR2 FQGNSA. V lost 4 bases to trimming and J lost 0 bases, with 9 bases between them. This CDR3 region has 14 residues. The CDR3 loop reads CASSSRGMNTEAFF. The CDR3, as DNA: TGTGCCAGCAGCTCCCGGGGAATGAACACTGAAGCTTTCTTT.

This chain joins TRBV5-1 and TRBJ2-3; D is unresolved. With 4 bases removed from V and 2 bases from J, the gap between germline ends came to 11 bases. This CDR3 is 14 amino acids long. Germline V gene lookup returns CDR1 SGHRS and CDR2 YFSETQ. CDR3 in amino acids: CASSPARTTDTQYF. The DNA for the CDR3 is TGCGCCAGCAGCCCGGCGCGGACCACAGATACGCAGTATTTT.

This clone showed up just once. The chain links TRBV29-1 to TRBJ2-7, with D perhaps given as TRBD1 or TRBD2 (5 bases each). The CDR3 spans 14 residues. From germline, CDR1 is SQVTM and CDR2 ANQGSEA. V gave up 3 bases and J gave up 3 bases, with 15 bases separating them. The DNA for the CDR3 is TGCAGCGTTGAGGGGTTTGCAGGGAGCTACGAGCAGTACTTC. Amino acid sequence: CSVEGFAGSYEQYF.

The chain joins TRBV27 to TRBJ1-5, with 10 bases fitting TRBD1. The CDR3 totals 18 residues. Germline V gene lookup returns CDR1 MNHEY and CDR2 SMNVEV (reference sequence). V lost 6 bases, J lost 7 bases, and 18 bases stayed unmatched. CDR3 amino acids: CASSPDLGDRGFWQPQHF. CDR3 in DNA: TGTGCCAGCAGCCCTGACCTGGGGGACAGGGGATTTTGGCAGCCCCAGCATTTT.

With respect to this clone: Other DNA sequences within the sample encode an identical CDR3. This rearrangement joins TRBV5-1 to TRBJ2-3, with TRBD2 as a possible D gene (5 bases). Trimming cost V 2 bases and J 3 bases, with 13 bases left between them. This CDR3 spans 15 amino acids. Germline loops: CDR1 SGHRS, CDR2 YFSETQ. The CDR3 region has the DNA TGCGCCAGCAGCTTTGCCGGGGTAGGGACAGATACGCAGTATTTT. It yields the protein CASSFAGVGTDTQYF.

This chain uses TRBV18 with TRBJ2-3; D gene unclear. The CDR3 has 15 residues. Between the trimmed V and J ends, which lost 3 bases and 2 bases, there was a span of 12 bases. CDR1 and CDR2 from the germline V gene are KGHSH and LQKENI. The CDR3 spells CASSPDEDVTDTQYF. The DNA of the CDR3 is TGTGCCAGCTCACCGGATGAAGATGTCACAGATACGCAGTATTTT.

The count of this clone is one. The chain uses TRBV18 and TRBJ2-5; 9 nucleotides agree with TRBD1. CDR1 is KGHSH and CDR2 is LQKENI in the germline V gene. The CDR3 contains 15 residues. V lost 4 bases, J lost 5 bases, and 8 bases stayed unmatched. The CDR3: CASSRRTGAGETQYF. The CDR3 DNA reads TGTGCCAGCTCACGTAGGACAGGGGCAGGGGAGACCCAGTACTTC.

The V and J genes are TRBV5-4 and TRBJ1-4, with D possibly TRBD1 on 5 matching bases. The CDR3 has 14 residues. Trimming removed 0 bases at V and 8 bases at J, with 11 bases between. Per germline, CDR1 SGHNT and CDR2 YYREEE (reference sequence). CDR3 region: CASSLAGRVEKLFF. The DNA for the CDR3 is TGTGCCAGCAGCTTGGCCGGCAGGGTGGAAAAACTGTTTTTT.

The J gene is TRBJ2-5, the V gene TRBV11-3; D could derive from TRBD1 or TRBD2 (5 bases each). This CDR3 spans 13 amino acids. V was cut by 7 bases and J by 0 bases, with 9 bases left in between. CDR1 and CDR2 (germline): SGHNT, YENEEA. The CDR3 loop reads CASTLGDQETQYF. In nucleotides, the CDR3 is TGTGCCAGCACCTTGGGGGACCAAGAGACCCAGTACTTC.

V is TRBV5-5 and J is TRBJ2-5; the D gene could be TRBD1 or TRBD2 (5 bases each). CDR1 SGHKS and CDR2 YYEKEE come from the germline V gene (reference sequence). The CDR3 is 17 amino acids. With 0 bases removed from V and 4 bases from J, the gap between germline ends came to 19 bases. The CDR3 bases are TGTGCCAGCAGCTTGGGCCCACTAGGGGAGCTAGGAGAGACCCAGTACTTC. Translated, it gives CASSLGPLGELGETQYF.

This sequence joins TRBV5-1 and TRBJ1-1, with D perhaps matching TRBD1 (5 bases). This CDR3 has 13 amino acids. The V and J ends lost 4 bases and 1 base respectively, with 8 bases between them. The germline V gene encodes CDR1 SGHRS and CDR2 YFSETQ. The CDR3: CASSPGQNTEAFF. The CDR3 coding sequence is TGCGCCAGCAGCCCTGGACAGAACACTGAAGCTTTCTTT.

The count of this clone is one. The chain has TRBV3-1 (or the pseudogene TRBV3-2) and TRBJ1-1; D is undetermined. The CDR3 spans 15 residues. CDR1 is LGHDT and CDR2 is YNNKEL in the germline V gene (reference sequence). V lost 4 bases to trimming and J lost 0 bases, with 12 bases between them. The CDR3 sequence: CASSPLGFMNTEAFF. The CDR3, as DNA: TGTGCCAGCAGCCCTCTGGGATTCATGAACACTGAAGCTTTCTTT.

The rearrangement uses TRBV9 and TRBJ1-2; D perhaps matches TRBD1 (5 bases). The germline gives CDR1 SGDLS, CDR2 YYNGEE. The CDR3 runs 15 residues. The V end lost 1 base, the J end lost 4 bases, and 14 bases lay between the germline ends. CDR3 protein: CASSVLPGTGYGYTF. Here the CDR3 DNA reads TGTGCCAGCAGCGTACTCCCCGGGACGGGCTATGGCTACACCTTC. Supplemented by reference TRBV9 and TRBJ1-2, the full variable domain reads DSGVTQTPKHLITATGQRVTLRCSPRSGDLSVYWYQQSLDQGLQFLIQYYNGEERAKGNILERFSAQQFPDLHSELNLSSLELGDSALYFCASSVLPGTGYGYTFGSGTRLTVV.

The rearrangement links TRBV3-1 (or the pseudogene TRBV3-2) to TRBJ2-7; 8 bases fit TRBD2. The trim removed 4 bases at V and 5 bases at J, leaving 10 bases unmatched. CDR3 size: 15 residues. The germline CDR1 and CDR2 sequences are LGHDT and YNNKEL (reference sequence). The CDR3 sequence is CASSLTGGPRDEQYF. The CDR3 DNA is TGTGCCAGCAGCCTCACGGGGGGGCCCAGAGACGAGCAGTACTTC.

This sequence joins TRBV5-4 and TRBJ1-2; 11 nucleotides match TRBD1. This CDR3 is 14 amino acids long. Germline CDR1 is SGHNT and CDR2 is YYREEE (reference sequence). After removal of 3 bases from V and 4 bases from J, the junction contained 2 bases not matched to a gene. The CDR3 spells CASSSDRGLYGYTF. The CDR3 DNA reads TGTGCCAGCAGCTCGGACAGGGGGCTCTATGGCTACACCTTC.

CDR3 residues: CASREVGGKGLVGYNSPLHF. CDR3 sequence (DNA): TGCGCCAGCAGAGAAGTCGGGGGTAAAGGCCTCGTCGGATATAATTCACCCCTCCACTTT. The J gene is TRBJ1-6, the V gene TRBV5-1, with D possibly matching TRBD1 (5 bases). This CDR3 has 20 amino acids. Germline CDR1 is SGHRS and CDR2 is YFSETQ. Trimming removed 5 bases at V and 4 bases at J, with 28 bases between.

The DNA of the CDR3 is TGTGCCAGCAGCCAAGATTTCGCCGATTCACCCCTCCACTTT. As protein: CASSQDFADSPLHF. The chain employs TRBV3-1 (or the pseudogene TRBV3-2) and TRBJ1-6; D remains unclear. Trimming removed 0 bases at V and 8 bases at J, with 8 bases between. The germline V gene has CDR1 LGHDT and CDR2 YNNKEL (reference sequence). This CDR3 has 14 residues.

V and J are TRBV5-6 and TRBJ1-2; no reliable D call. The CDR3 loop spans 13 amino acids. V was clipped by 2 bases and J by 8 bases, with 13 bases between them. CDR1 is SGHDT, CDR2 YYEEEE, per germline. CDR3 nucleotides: TGTGCCAGCAGCTTACGTGGGTCGGACGGCTACACCTTC. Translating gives CASSLRGSDGYTF.

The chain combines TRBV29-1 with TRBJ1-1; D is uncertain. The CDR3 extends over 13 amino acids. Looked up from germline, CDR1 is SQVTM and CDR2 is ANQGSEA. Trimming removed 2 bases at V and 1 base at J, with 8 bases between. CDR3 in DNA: TGCAGCGTTGAACGGCAGCCGAACACTGAAGCTTTCTTT. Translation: CSVERQPNTEAFF.

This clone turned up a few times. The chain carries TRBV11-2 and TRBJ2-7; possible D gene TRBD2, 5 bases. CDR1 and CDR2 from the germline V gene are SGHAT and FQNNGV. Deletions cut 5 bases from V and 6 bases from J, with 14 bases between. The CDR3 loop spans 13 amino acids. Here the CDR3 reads CASSPSRGGEQYF. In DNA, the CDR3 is TGTGCCAGCAGCCCCAGTCGTGGAGGCGAGCAGTACTTC.

The DNA of the CDR3 is TGTGCCAGCAGCCAAGACGCCGCGGCGGTAGAGACCCAGTACTTC. Translation gives CASSQDAAAVETQYF. The gene calls are TRBV3-1 (or the pseudogene TRBV3-2) and TRBJ2-5; D is ambiguous. The CDR3 loop spans 15 amino acids. Germline loops: CDR1 LGHDT, CDR2 YNNKEL (reference sequence). V was pared by 0 bases and J by 4 bases, with 12 bases between.

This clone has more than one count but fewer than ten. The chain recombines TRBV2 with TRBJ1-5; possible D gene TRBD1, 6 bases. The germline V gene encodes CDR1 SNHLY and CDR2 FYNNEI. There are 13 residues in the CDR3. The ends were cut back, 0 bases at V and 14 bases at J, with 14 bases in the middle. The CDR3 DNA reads TGTGCCAGCAGTGAAGCGCTTCGGGGGCCGAAGCATTTT. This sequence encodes CASSEALRGPKHF.

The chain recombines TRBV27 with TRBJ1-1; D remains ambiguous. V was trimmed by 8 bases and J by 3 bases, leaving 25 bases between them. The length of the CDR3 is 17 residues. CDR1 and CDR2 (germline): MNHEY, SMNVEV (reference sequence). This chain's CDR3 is CASRPIPRVYGYTEAFF. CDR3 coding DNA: TGTGCCAGCCGACCTATCCCTCGGGTCTACGGTTACACTGAAGCTTTCTTT.

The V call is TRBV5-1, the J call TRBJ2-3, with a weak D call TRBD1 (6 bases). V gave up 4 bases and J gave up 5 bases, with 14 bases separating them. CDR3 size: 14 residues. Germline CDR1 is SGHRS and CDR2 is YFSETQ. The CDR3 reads CASSVQGGGDTQYF. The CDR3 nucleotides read TGCGCCAGCAGCGTACAGGGTGGGGGAGATACGCAGTATTTT.

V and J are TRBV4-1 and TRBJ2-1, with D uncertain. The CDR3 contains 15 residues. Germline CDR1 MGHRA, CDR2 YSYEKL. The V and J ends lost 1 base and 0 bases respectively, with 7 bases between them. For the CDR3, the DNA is TGCGCCAGCAGCCAAGTTCAGGACTCCTACAATGAGCAGTTCTTC. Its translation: CASSQVQDSYNEQFF.